A single sample gave rise to the 5 T cell receptor beta chains below, sequenced in a study of T cells in Graves' hyperthyroidism and ophthalmopathy. The TCR beta CDR3 regions underwent amplification using RNA transcripts as the source. Initially, a first-round RT-PCR of the TCR CDR3 employed the HTBI primer set. TCRdb itself ran the multiplex PCR reads through MiXCR, one entry per CDR3 protein. Among a few hundred thousand distinct CDR3 sequences, roughly 15% were seen once, and the ten largest hold around a fifth. The sequenced sample was blood. Receptors were obtained from a woman aged 25-40 years with Graves' ophthalmopathy.

This clonotype was picked up a small number of times. The rearrangement joins TRBV28 to TRBJ1-1; D uncertain. Germline CDR1 MDHEN, CDR2 SYDVKM. This CDR3 has 14 residues. V was pared by 1 base and J by 3 bases, with 9 bases between. CDR3 nucleotide sequence: TGTGCCAGCAGTTTATTCGGTGCCTACACTGAAGCTTTCTTT. It translates to CASSLFGAYTEAFF.

This clonotype was observed at least ten times. This chain joins TRBV29-1 and TRBJ1-6; the D gene is possibly TRBD1 (5 bases). Germline lookup yields CDR1 SQVTM and CDR2 ANQGSEA. The CDR3 covers 15 residues. The V end lost 4 bases, the J end lost 0 bases, and 10 bases lay between the germline ends. DNA for the CDR3: TGCAGCGTTGGGGGACCGAGCTCCTATAATTCACCCCTCCACTTT. This codes for CSVGGPSSYNSPLHF.

The chain is built from TRBV29-1 and TRBJ1-1; D gene unclear. CDR1 is SQVTM, CDR2 ANQGSEA, per germline. V lost 3 bases and J 4 bases, leaving 12 bases between the germline ends. The CDR3 is 13 residues long. The chain's CDR3 is CSVDRQDPTEAFF. In nucleotides, the CDR3 is TGCAGCGTTGATAGGCAGGACCCCACTGAAGCTTTCTTT.

This clonotype was seen many times. J is TRBJ1-2 and V is TRBV6-1; 9 bases line up with TRBD1. V lost 0 bases and J lost 8; bases outside the gene matches: 7. Germline V CDR1 and CDR2: MNHNS, SASEGT. The CDR3 is 15 amino acids. The CDR3 region has the DNA TGTGCCAGCAGTGAAGCACCGGGACAGGGACGGGGCTACACCTTC. It translates to CASSEAPGQGRGYTF.

This clonotype was counted many times. The chain links TRBV28 to TRBJ1-2; D not resolved. V lost 1 base and J lost 7, with 7 bases in between. Germline values: CDR1 MDHEN, CDR2 SYDVKM. The CDR3 loop spans 12 amino acids. CDR3 sequence: CASSLLLGGYTF. The CDR3 region has the DNA TGTGCCAGCAGTTTATTACTCGGTGGCTACACCTTC.